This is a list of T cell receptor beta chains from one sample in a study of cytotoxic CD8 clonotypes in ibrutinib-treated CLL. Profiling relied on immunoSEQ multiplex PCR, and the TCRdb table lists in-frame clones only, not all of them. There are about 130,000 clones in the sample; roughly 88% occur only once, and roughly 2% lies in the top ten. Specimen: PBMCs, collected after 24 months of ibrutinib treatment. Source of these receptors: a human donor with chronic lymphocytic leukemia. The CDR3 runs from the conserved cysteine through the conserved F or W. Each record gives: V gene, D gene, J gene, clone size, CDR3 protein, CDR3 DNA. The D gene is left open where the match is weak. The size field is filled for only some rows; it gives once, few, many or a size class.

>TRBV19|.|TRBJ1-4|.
CASSTRTAINEKLFF
TGTGCCAGTAGTACCCGGACAGCTATAAATGAAAAACTGTTTTTT
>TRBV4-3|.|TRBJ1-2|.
CASSLTTVDYGYTF
TGCGCCAGCAGCCTTACGACGGTAGACTATGGCTACACCTTC
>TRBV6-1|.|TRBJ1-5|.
CASSEAVRNQPQHF
TGTGCCAGCAGTGAAGCGGTCAGAAATCAGCCCCAGCATTTT
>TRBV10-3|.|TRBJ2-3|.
CAISEVDTQYF
TGTGCCATCAGTGAGGTAGATACGCAGTATTTT
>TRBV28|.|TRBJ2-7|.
CASSPGRSYEQYF
TGTGCCAGCTCCCCCGGCAGATCCTACGAGCAGTACTTC
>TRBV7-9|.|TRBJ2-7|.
CASSRLRGLPYF
TGTGCCAGCAGCAGGCTTAGGGGACTTCCTTACTTC
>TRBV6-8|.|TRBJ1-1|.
CASSHPIADTEAFF
TGTGCCAGCAGCCACCCAATAGCCGACACTGAAGCTTTCTTT
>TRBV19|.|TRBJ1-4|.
CASSNSGLTANEKLFF
TGTGCCAGTAGTAATAGTGGCCTGACGGCTAATGAAAAACTGTTTTTT
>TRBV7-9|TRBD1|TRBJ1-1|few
CASSFQGVRVTEAFF
TGTGCCAGCAGCTTCCAGGGGGTGAGGGTCACTGAAGCTTTCTTT
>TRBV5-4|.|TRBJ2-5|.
CASSTGVGGETQYF
TGTGCCAGCAGCACCGGGGTAGGTGGAGAGACCCAGTACTTC
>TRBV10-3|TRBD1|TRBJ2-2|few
CAISGTGGTGELFF
TGTGCCATCAGTGGGACAGGGGGCACCGGGGAGCTGTTTTTT
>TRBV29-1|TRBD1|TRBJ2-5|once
CSVAGTVIQETQYF
TGCAGCGTCGCCGGGACAGTGATCCAAGAGACCCAGTACTTC
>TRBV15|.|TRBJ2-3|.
CATSSDRRDTQYF
TGTGCCACCAGCAGCGACCGGAGGGATACGCAGTATTTT
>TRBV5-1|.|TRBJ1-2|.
CASSFGQKYGYTF
TGCGCCAGCAGCTTTGGGCAGAAATATGGCTACACCTTC
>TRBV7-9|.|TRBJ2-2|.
CASSADSWTGELFF
TGTGCCAGCAGCGCGGACAGTTGGACCGGGGAGCTGTTTTTT
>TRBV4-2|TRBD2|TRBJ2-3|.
CASSPRGGDTQYF
TGTGCCAGCAGCCCCCGGGGGGGAGATACGCAGTATTTT
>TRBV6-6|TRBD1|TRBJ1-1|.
CASSQGTVLEAFF
TGTGCCAGCAGTCAGGGGACAGTCCTTGAAGCTTTCTTT
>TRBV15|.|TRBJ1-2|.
CATSRLGGNNYGYTF
TGTGCCACCAGCAGGCTAGGGGGGAATAACTATGGCTACACCTTC
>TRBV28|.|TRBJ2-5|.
CASLGPKIEETQYF
TGTGCCAGCCTGGGACCGAAAATTGAAGAGACCCAGTACTTC
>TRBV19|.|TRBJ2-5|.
CASRPSGLGQETQYF
TGTGCCAGTAGACCTTCGGGCTTGGGGCAAGAGACCCAGTACTTC
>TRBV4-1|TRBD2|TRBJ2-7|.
CASSQVIAGLAMSYEQYF
TGCGCCAGCAGCCAAGTCATCGCGGGACTAGCGATGTCCTACGAGCAGTACTTC
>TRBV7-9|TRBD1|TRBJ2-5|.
CASSDRAQETQYF
TGTGCCAGCAGCGACAGGGCGCAAGAGACCCAGTACTTC
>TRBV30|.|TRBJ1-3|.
CAWRGSGRVGNTIYF
TGTGCCTGGAGGGGGTCAGGGAGGGTTGGAAACACCATATATTTT
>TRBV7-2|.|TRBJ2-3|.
CASSLGRPIAPDTQYF
TGTGCCAGCAGCTTGGGGCGCCCCATTGCTCCAGATACGCAGTATTTT
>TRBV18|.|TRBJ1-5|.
CASSPSGQVGQPQHF
TGTGCCAGCTCACCATCCGGGCAGGTCGGGCAGCCCCAGCATTTT
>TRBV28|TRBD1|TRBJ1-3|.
CASSQDRGRDTIYF
TGTGCCAGCAGTCAGGACAGGGGTCGGGACACCATATATTTT
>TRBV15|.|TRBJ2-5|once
CATSRGQQGETQYF
TGTGCCACCAGCAGAGGCCAACAGGGAGAGACCCAGTACTTC
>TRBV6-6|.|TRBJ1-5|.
CASSIAGRNQPQHF
TGTGCCAGCAGTATCGCGGGACGAAATCAGCCCCAGCATTTT
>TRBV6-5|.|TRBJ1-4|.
CASSYSGQSNEKLFF
TGTGCCAGCAGTTACTCGGGGCAGAGTAATGAAAAACTGTTTTTT
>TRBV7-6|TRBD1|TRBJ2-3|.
CASSFQGVGPTDTQYF
TGTGCCAGCAGCTTCCAGGGGGTAGGGCCCACAGATACGCAGTATTTT
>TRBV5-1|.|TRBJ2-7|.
CASSLVGSYEQYF
TGCGCCAGCAGCTTGGTTGGCTCCTACGAGCAGTACTTC
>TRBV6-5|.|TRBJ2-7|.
CASSSSGGYEQYF
TGTGCCAGCAGTTCGTCAGGGGGGTACGAGCAGTACTTC
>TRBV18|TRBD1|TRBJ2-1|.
CASYGQAINSYNEQFF
TGTGCCAGCTATGGACAGGCAATTAACTCCTACAATGAGCAGTTCTTC